Following are 26 T cell receptor beta chains from one sample sequenced in a study of T cells in Graves' hyperthyroidism and ophthalmopathy. Amplification yielded TCR beta CDR3 regions, with RNA transcripts as the source. In the first-round RT-PCR of the TCR CDR3, the HTBI primer set was used. TCRdb itself ran the multiplex PCR reads through MiXCR, one entry per CDR3 protein. Of hundreds of thousands of distinct CDR3 sequences detected, over 35% appear once; the ten largest clones hold approximately 8.7%. Input material: blood. These receptors were collected from a man aged 18 to 30 with Graves' hyperthyroidism.

The rearrangement uses TRBV9 and TRBJ1-1; D is unclear. Germline CDR1 and CDR2: SGDLS and YYNGEE. The CDR3 runs 15 residues. The V and J ends lost 4 bases and 6 bases respectively, with 19 bases between them. This chain's CDR3 is CASSQEVEGSPEAFF. The CDR3 nucleotides read TGTGCCAGCAGCCAAGAAGTGGAGGGTAGTCCTGAAGCTTTCTTT.

In regard to this clonotype: The CDR3 end shows no conserved phenylalanine or tryptophan, and so a read error is likely. The DNA is omitted, as the CDR3 cannot be located on it reliably, and the CDR3 follows TCRdb's listing. This chain connects TRBV29-1 to TRBJ2-6; TRBD2, the table's D call, was not compared with the DNA. The germline gives CDR1 SQVTM, CDR2 ANQGSEA. From its first to its last residue, the CDR3 has 9 amino acids. CDR3 loop: CSVEFGASG.

The sample holds one count of this clonotype. Without the conserved terminal phenylalanine or tryptophan, this CDR3 likely stems from a read error. V usage is TRBV20-1 and J usage is TRBJ2-7; D remains ambiguous. Germline values: CDR1 DFQATT, CDR2 SNEGSKA (reference sequence). This CDR3 region has 13 residues. Trimming removed 6 bases from V and 3 bases from J, with 15 bases in between. CDR3: CSARATGRYEQYL. CDR3 DNA sequence: TGCAGTGCCCGTGCTACTGGGCGCTACGAGCAGTACCTC.

This clonotype occurred a few times. The J gene is TRBJ2-5, the V gene TRBV7-9; D is tentatively TRBD1 or TRBD2 (6 bases each). The germline V gene encodes CDR1 SEHNR and CDR2 FQNEAQ (reference sequence). The CDR3 has 15 amino acids. The V and J ends lost 4 bases and 5 bases respectively, with 17 bases between them. The CDR3 loop reads CASSSPLGGGETQYF. CDR3 DNA: TGTGCCAGCAGCTCCCCGCTCGGGGGCGGGGAGACCCAGTACTTC.

This clonotype was picked up many times. This chain uses TRBV15 with TRBJ2-2, with D perhaps matching TRBD1 (6 bases). The V end lost 0 bases, the J end lost 5 bases, and 19 bases lay between the germline ends. The germline V gene has CDR1 LNHNV and CDR2 YYDKDF (reference sequence). The CDR3 length is 18 residues. The CDR3 nucleotides are TGTGCCACCAGCAGAGAGGGTAACGACCCTCAGGGGACCGGGGAGCTGTTTTTT. It is translated as CATSREGNDPQGTGELFF.

The J gene is TRBJ2-7, the V gene TRBV5-6; possibly TRBD2 for D (6 bases). V was shortened by 2 bases and J by 6 bases, with 18 bases between the two germline ends. The CDR3 covers 15 residues. Germline V gene lookup returns CDR1 SGHDT and CDR2 YYEEEE. The CDR3 nucleotides are TGTGCCAGCAGCTTCACGGACTACCTGTTAAGCGAGCAGTACTTC. Protein: CASSFTDYLLSEQYF.

The chain combines TRBV7-9 with TRBJ1-2, with a tentative D call TRBD1 (6 bases). The germline V and J ends were trimmed by 4 bases and 0 bases, with 12 bases remaining between them. This CDR3 is 15 amino acids long. The germline gives CDR1 SEHNR, CDR2 FQNEAQ (reference sequence). The CDR3 DNA reads as TGTGCCAGCAGCTCCCGGGACACCTCTAACTATGGCTACACCTTC. This sequence encodes CASSSRDTSNYGYTF.

This chain uses TRBV20-1 with TRBJ1-1; 11 bases are shared with TRBD1. The germline gives CDR1 DFQATT, CDR2 SNEGSKA (reference sequence). Losses at the gene ends were 6 bases for V and 2 bases for J; bases not matched to a gene: 11. There are 16 residues in the CDR3. CDR3 residues: CSANPTDRGLNTEAFF. In DNA form, the CDR3 reads TGCAGTGCCAACCCCACGGACAGGGGGCTTAACACTGAAGCTTTCTTT.

This chain links TRBV7-8 with TRBJ1-2; no clear D gene. Germline V lookup: CDR1 SGHVS, CDR2 FQNEAQ. The CDR3 has 14 amino acids. Trimming shortened V by 2 bases and J by 4 bases, and 11 bases separated the two germline ends. In DNA, the CDR3 is TGTGCCAGCAGCTTAAGCCAGTTGCCCTATGGCTACACCTTC. It encodes CASSLSQLPYGYTF.

This clonotype was counted a few times. This chain links TRBV19 with TRBJ2-7, with D possibly matching TRBD1 (6 bases). Germline CDR1 and CDR2: LNHDA and SQIVND (reference sequence). Trimming removed 5 bases from V and 3 bases from J, with 11 bases in between. The CDR3 covers 13 residues. The CDR3 DNA sequence: TGTGCCAGTAGTTCAGGGGTCGACTACGAGCAGTACTTC. Protein sequence: CASSSGVDYEQYF.

This clonotype was observed at least ten times. The CDR3 loop is CATRGSNQPQHF. The DNA of the CDR3 is TGTGCCACGCGGGGGAGCAATCAGCCCCAGCATTTT. J is TRBJ1-5 and V is TRBV15, with D possibly matching TRBD1 (5 bases). Per germline, CDR1 LNHNV and CDR2 YYDKDF (reference sequence). This CDR3 contains 12 residues. V was clipped by 9 bases and J by 1 base, with 7 bases between them.

This clonotype showed up just a few times. The chain links TRBV7-3 to TRBJ2-2; TRBD2 is a possible D gene (5 bases). In germline, CDR1 is SGHTA, CDR2 FQGTGA. The CDR3 runs to 14 residues. The V gene lost 4 bases and the J gene lost 6 bases, with 12 bases spanning the gap. DNA of the CDR3: TGTGCCAGCAGCTCCGACTATTCTGCCGGGGAGCTGTTTTTT. Amino acids: CASSSDYSAGELFF.

This clonotype has a handful of counts. The chain recombines TRBV7-8 with TRBJ1-1; D not certain. CDR1 and CDR2 from the germline V gene are SGHVS and FQNEAQ. Deletions cut 5 bases from V and 8 bases from J, with 24 bases between. The CDR3 length is 16 residues. The CDR3 nucleotides read TGTGCCAGCAGCCCAACAGTGACCCTACGTAACTTGGAAGCTTTCTTT. Amino acid sequence: CASSPTVTLRNLEAFF.

The CDR3 here is CASSTIQARNSPLHF. The DNA of the CDR3 is TGTGCCAGCAGTACCATACAGGCTAGAAATTCACCCCTCCACTTT. The chain is built from TRBV6-6 and TRBJ1-6; weak D call: TRBD1 (5 bases). Trimming pared 5 bases from V and 7 bases from J, leaving 15 bases between. Germline V lookup: CDR1 MNHNY, CDR2 SVGAGI (reference sequence). The CDR3 spans 15 residues.

As regards this clonotype: This could be a read error, since a much larger clone is one nucleotide away. The chain joins TRBV11-2 to TRBJ1-5; a weak D match, TRBD2 (5 bases). The better agreement between TRBJ2-3 and the DNA end casts doubt on the J call. Germline V gives CDR1 SGHAT, CDR2 FQNNGV. The CDR3 totals 14 residues. DNA for the CDR3: TGTGCCAGCAGCCTCCGGGATACCGGAGCGCCCCAGTATTTT. Translation gives CASSLRDTGAPQYF.

This clonotype was recorded many times. The V and J genes are TRBV12-3 or TRBV12-4 and TRBJ1-1, with TRBD1 matching over 7 bases. V lost 5 bases, J lost 5 bases, and 5 bases stayed unmatched. CDR3 length: 13 residues. CDR3 sequence (DNA): TGTGCCAGCAGTCCTACAGGGGAAACTGAAGCTTTCTTT. This translates into CASSPTGETEAFF.

The chain recombines TRBV10-3 with TRBJ2-7, with TRBD1 identical over 8 bases. Losses at the gene ends were 10 bases for V and 6 bases for J; bases not matched to a gene: 17. The length of the CDR3 is 15 residues. Germline assignment: CDR1 ENHRY and CDR2 SYGVKD. CDR3 residues: CASSLRPGQGGEQYF. CDR3 coding DNA: TGTGCCAGCTCGCTACGGCCCGGACAGGGCGGCGAGCAGTACTTC.

This clonotype was seen repeatedly, ten times or more. This chain links TRBV10-3 with TRBJ1-1; D gene unclear. From germline, CDR1 is ENHRY and CDR2 SYGVKD. Trimming cost V 7 bases and J 1 base, with 10 bases left between them. This CDR3 region has 13 residues. The CDR3 sequence is CAITPGRNTEAFF. CDR3 DNA: TGTGCCATCACCCCCGGGAGGAACACTGAAGCTTTCTTT.

This clonotype has only one observation. Just one base apart from a much larger clone, this may be a read error. V and J are TRBV15 and TRBJ1-5, with D maybe TRBD1 (5 bases). V was cut by 11 bases and J by 11 bases, with 22 bases left in between. The CDR3 has 13 residues. Germline loops: CDR1 LNHNV, CDR2 YYDKDF (reference sequence). Here the CDR3 reads CAAVEAGGRAQHF. The CDR3 DNA reads TGTGCCGCGGTTGAGGCTGGGGGTAGAGCCCAGCATTTT.

A remark on this clonotype: Because the CDR3 is missing its conserved closing phenylalanine or tryptophan, this is likely a read error. The limits of the CDR3 on the DNA are not certain, so only TCRdb's listed CDR3 is given. This chain links TRBV7-8 with TRBJ1-3. The CDR3 comprises 8 residues, both ends counted. Germline V CDR1 and CDR2: SGHVS, FQNEAQ. CDR3 sequence reads: CASSLAGP.

V gene TRBV5-1 combines with J gene TRBJ2-5, with D unclear. Trimming pared 1 base from V and 2 bases from J, leaving 12 bases between. The CDR3 consists of 15 residues. Germline V lookup: CDR1 SGHRS, CDR2 YFSETQ. CDR3 amino acids: CASSLSAQIQETQYF. DNA of the CDR3: TGCGCCAGCAGCTTGTCTGCTCAGATTCAAGAGACCCAGTACTTC.

With respect to this clonotype: A read error may account for a junction end that differs from germline. This chain links TRBV29-1 with TRBJ2-3; perhaps TRBD1 as D (6 bases). The germline gives CDR1 SQVTM, CDR2 ANQGSEA. This CDR3 has 16 residues. The CDR3 sequence is CSASTGTRASTDTQYF. DNA of the CDR3: TGCAGCGCGTCGACCGGGACAAGGGCTAGCACAGATACACAGTATTTT.

About this clonotype: This may be a read error: a much more frequent sequence differs by one nucleotide. The rearrangement links TRBV7-8 to TRBJ1-1; maybe TRBD1 (6 bases). V was shortened by 1 base and J by 9 bases, with 9 bases between the two germline ends. Germline lookup yields CDR1 SGHVS and CDR2 FQNEAQ. The CDR3 runs to 12 residues. CDR3 region: CASSLDRDKAFF. CDR3 nucleotides: TGTGCCAGCAGCTTAGACCGGGACAAAGCTTTCTTT.

In its sample, this clonotype was seen many times. The chain recombines TRBV10-3 with TRBJ1-1; perhaps TRBD1 as D (5 bases). Germline V gives CDR1 ENHRY, CDR2 SYGVKD. CDR3 length: 15 residues. V shed 5 bases and J shed 3 bases, with 16 bases lying between them. The CDR3 region is CAISPQGGRDTEAFF. CDR3 nucleotide sequence: TGTGCCATCAGTCCCCAGGGCGGGCGCGACACTGAAGCTTTCTTT.

On this clonotype: The junction does not match germline at one end; this may be a read error. The genes are TRBV7-9 and TRBJ2-7; possibly TRBD1 or TRBD2 for D (5 bases each). Germline loops: CDR1 SEHNR, CDR2 FQNEAQ (reference sequence). This CDR3 has 15 residues. The CDR3 is CASSQDLGAGYEQYF. The CDR3 DNA reads TGCGCCAGCAGCCAAGATCTCGGGGCAGGGTACGAGCAGTACTTC.

In its sample, this clonotype was seen many times. V is TRBV15 and J is TRBJ1-3; TRBD1 matches at 7 bases. CDR1 and CDR2 (germline): LNHNV, YYDKDF (reference sequence). The CDR3 covers 16 residues. After removal of 3 bases from V and 2 bases from J, the junction contained 7 bases not matched to a gene. The CDR3 reads CATSSRQGSAGNTIYF. CDR3 bases: TGTGCCACCAGCAGCCGACAGGGCTCGGCTGGAAACACCATATATTTT.